This T cell receptor beta chain was sequenced for a study of T cell repertoires in ileal Crohn's disease. The data were produced by immunoSEQ multiplex PCR, yet TCRdb's version contains in-frame clones alone and is incomplete. Among 15,000 to 20,000 clones listed, around 65% were seen once. This CDR3 is 15 amino acids long. Trimming removed 8 bases from V and 5 bases from J; junction bases left unmatched: 9. Germline V gene sequence: CDR1 SNHLY, CDR2 FYNNEI. The rearrangement joins TRBV2 to TRBJ1-4, with 9 bases matching TRBD1. The clonotype was recovered from an adult with Crohn's disease. Sequenced material: ileal tissue. The CDR3 coding sequence is TGTGCCAGCCGGGACAGGGCCGTGGGAAATGAAAAACTGTTTTTT. This codes for CASRDRAVGNEKLFF.